This is a list of T cell receptor beta chains from one sample in a study of blood T cells in healthy people across ages. Via MiXCR, TCRdb re-called the 5' RACE reads, giving one row per CDR3 protein. This table has 750,000 to 1,000,000 distinct CDR3 sequences, 25% to 30% appearing once. The same data also went into a second study, on T cells of mothers and their children.

The specimen sequenced was blood. These receptors were taken from a woman in her 40s in good health. Each CDR3 is given with its conserved first and last residue. The D gene is left open where the match is weak. The size entry is marked missing in some rows and otherwise reads once, few, many or a size class.

many | TRBJ1-2 | TRBV5-1 | - | 15 | CASSPDGAGNYGYTF | TGCGCCAGCAGCCCCGATGGGGCGGGTAACTATGGCTACACCTTC
- | TRBJ2-7 | TRBV6-2/TRBV6-3 | - | 15 | CASSLMGISSYEQYF | TGTGCCAGCAGCTTAATGGGGATCAGCTCCTACGAGCAGTACTTC
- | TRBJ2-3 | TRBV4-3 | TRBD2 | 19 | CASSHAIDGGLAGDDTQYF | TGCGCCAGCAGCCATGCCATAGATGGGGGGCTAGCGGGAGATGATACGCAGTATTTT
- | TRBJ2-1 | TRBV7-2 | TRBD2 | 15 | CASSSVAGGTETQFF | TGTGCCAGCAGCTCTGTAGCGGGGGGCACGGAGACCCAGTTCTTC
few | TRBJ2-6 | TRBV7-9 | - | 16 | CASSRVGAPGANVLTF | TGTGCCAGCAGCCGCGTGGGGGCTCCTGGGGCCAACGTCCTGACTTTC
few | TRBJ2-1 | TRBV4-2 | TRBD2 | 16 | CASSQGGTSGADEQFF | TGTGCCAGCAGCCAAGGCGGGACTAGCGGGGCCGATGAGCAGTTCTTC
- | TRBJ1-1 | TRBV10-3 | - | 14 | CAISEVRMNTEAFF | TGTGCCATCAGTGAAGTTAGGATGAACACTGAGGCTTTCTTT
many | TRBJ2-7 | TRBV5-1 | TRBD1 | 14 | CASSPWDSTYEQYF | TGCGCCAGCAGCCCATGGGACAGTACCTACGAGCAGTACTTC
- | TRBJ1-2 | TRBV18 | - | 15 | CASSPYRESEDGYTF | TGTGCCAGCTCACCATACAGGGAGTCGGAGGATGGCTACACCTTC
- | TRBJ1-1 | TRBV20-1 | - | 16 | CSARYWDGVMNTEAFF | TGCAGTGCTAGATACTGGGACGGAGTAATGAACACTGAAGCTTTCTTT
many | TRBJ1-5 | TRBV7-2 | TRBD1 | 15 | CASTRGGTSNQPQHF | TGTGCCAGCACCAGGGGGGGCACGAGCAATCAGCCCCAGCATTTT
- | TRBJ2-2 | TRBV11-2 | - | 14 | CASSLDWVSGELFF | TGTGCCAGCAGCTTAGATTGGGTTTCCGGGGAGCTGTTTTTT
- | TRBJ2-7 | TRBV2 | TRBD1 | 15 | CASIPRDRARHEQYF | TGTGCCAGCATCCCCCGGGACAGGGCTCGCCACGAGCAGTACTTC
- | TRBJ2-5 | TRBV20-1 | - | 15 | CSARELRGARETQYF | TGCAGTGCTAGGGAGTTGCGGGGAGCCAGGGAGACCCAGTACTTC
- | TRBJ1-1 | TRBV5-5 | - | 13 | CASTLAGGTEAFF | TGTGCCAGCACCTTAGCGGGGGGCACTGAAGCTTTCTTT
few | TRBJ2-1 | TRBV12-3/TRBV12-4 | TRBD1 | 17 | CASSPTRTGSSYNEQFF | TGTGCCAGCAGTCCCACCCGGACAGGGAGCTCCTACAATGAGCAGTTCTTC
- | TRBJ2-3 | TRBV11-2 | TRBD2 | 19 | CASSKGTSGGFLSTDTQYF | TGTGCCAGCAGCAAAGGGACTAGTGGGGGGTTTTTGAGCACAGATACGCAGTATTTT
few | TRBJ2-1 | TRBV3-1 | - | 12 | CASSQGLDKQFF | TGTGCCAGCAGCCAAGGCCTAGATAAGCAGTTCTTC
- | TRBJ1-2 | TRBV13 | - | 15 | CASSLGNTGFYGYTF | TGTGCCAGCAGCTTAGGGAATACAGGGTTCTATGGCTACACCTTC
few | TRBJ2-3 | TRBV7-3 | TRBD1 | 15 | CASSFTGETTDTQYF | TGTGCCAGCAGCTTTACAGGGGAGACCACAGATACGCAGTATTTT
many | TRBJ1-1 | TRBV28 | - | 11 | CAALASTEAFF | TGTGCCGCACTAGCGAGCACTGAAGCTTTCTTT
- | TRBJ1-1 | TRBV12-3/TRBV12-4 | TRBD1 | 16 | CASSPPAGQGGREAFF | TGTGCCAGCAGTCCGCCCGCGGGACAGGGAGGAAGAGAAGCTTTCTTT
- | TRBJ2-4 | TRBV20-1 | TRBD2 | 19 | CSARDRLLAGGRSRVEQYF | TGCAGTGCTAGAGATCGGTTACTAGCGGGGGGCCGATCACGTGTTGAGCAGTACTTC
- | TRBJ1-1 | TRBV28 | - | 12 | CASSFSDRSAFF | TGTGCCAGCAGTTTTTCGGATCGATCGGCTTTCTTT
- | TRBJ2-3 | TRBV28 | TRBD2 | 16 | CASSSLREGPVDTQYF | TGTGCCAGCAGTTCCCTACGGGAGGGCCCGGTAGATACGCAGTATTTT
few | TRBJ2-3 | TRBV12-3/TRBV12-4 | TRBD2 | 16 | CASSPLRGGLTDTQYF | TGTGCCAGCTCACCGCTGCGGGGGGGCCTGACAGATACGCAGTATTTT
few | TRBJ2-5 | TRBV7-2 | TRBD2 | 16 | CASSFSGVSGQETQYF | TGTGCCAGCAGCTTTAGCGGGGTTTCGGGGCAAGAGACCCAGTACTTC
- | TRBJ2-3 | TRBV9 | TRBD2 | 17 | CASSVGGLAGITDTQYF | TGTGCCAGCAGCGTAGGGGGACTAGCGGGAATTACAGATACGCAGTATTTT
- | TRBJ2-2 | TRBV7-2 | - | 15 | CASRPGHLNTGELFF | TGTGCCAGCAGGCCGGGACACCTAAACACCGGGGAGCTGTTTTTT
many | TRBJ1-2 | TRBV29-1 | - | 13 | CSVERGLNYGYTF | TGCAGCGTTGAACGAGGGCTTAACTATGGCTACACCTTC
- | TRBJ2-1 | TRBV14 | TRBD1 | 18 | CASSQESAGTGFYNEQFF | TGTGCCAGCAGCCAAGAATCCGCCGGGACAGGGTTCTACAATGAGCAGTTCTTC
- | TRBJ1-2 | TRBV29-1 | TRBD1 | 12 | CSVEDRPYDYTF | TGCAGCGTTGAGGACAGGCCCTATGACTACACCTTC
- | TRBJ1-5 | TRBV11-2 | - | 15 | CASSTHGQSNQPQHF | TGTGCCAGCAGCACACATGGACAGAGCAATCAGCCCCAGCATTTT
many | TRBJ2-7 | TRBV29-1 | - | 13 | CSVDRDGSYEQYF | TGCAGCGTTGACCGGGACGGAAGCTACGAGCAGTACTTC
many | TRBJ2-7 | TRBV5-1 | - | 14 | CASSSGSVTYEQYF | TGCGCCAGCAGCTCGGGAAGTGTCACGTACGAGCAGTACTTC
- | TRBJ2-7 | TRBV6-6 | TRBD1 | 14 | CASSRLDRGYEQYF | TGTGCCAGCAGTAGACTGGACAGGGGTTACGAGCAGTACTTC
- | TRBJ1-6 | TRBV11-2 | - | 14 | CAGSPDGGHSPLHF | TGTGCCGGCAGCCCCGACGGAGGACACTCACCCCTCCACTTT
many | TRBJ2-3 | TRBV9 | - | 18 | CASSATPTGTTSTDTQYF | TGTGCCAGCAGCGCCACTCCGACCGGGACGACAAGCACAGATACGCAGTATTTT
few | TRBJ1-1 | TRBV5-1 | - | 15 | CASSSGTSQTTEAFF | TGCGCCAGCAGCTCGGGGACATCCCAAACGACTGAAGCTTTCTTT
many | TRBJ2-3 | TRBV20-1 | - | 11 | CSARPRDTQYF | TGCAGTGCTAGGCCCCGGGATACGCAGTATTTT
many | TRBJ2-1 | TRBV7-7 | TRBD1 | 16 | CASSLALTGAYNEQFF | TGTGCTAGCAGCTTAGCCCTGACAGGGGCCTACAATGAGCAGTTCTTC
many | TRBJ1-1 | TRBV18 | - | 14 | CASSPAGSDTEAFF | TGTGCCAGCTCACCGGCGGGGTCGGACACTGAAGCTTTCTTT
once | TRBJ2-7 | TRBV5-1 | TRBD1 | 16 | CASSLASGTGKYEQYF | TGCGCCAGCAGCTTGGCCTCCGGGACAGGGAAGTACGAGCAGTACTTC
- | TRBJ2-1 | TRBV7-2 | TRBD2 | 17 | CASSSRPRLAGGNEQFF | TGTGCCAGCAGCTCGAGACCCCGACTAGCGGGGGGCAATGAGCAGTTCTTC
many | TRBJ2-3 | TRBV20-1 | - | 14 | CSARHSTMTDTQYF | TGCAGTGCTAGACACAGTACTATGACGGATACGCAGTATTTT
- | TRBJ2-3 | TRBV6-5 | TRBD1 | 15 | CASSYIGTVTDTQYF | TGTGCCAGCAGTTACATAGGGACAGTCACAGATACGCAGTATTTT
- | TRBJ1-1 | TRBV29-1 | - | 15 | CSALPRGRLNTEAFF | TGCAGCGCTCTCCCGAGGGGGAGATTGAACACTGAAGCTTTCTTT
- | TRBJ1-5 | TRBV28 | - | 15 | CASKDRGAGNQPQHF | TGTGCCAGCAAGGATCGGGGGGCGGGCAATCAGCCCCAGCATTTT
- | TRBJ1-2 | TRBV12-3/TRBV12-4 | - | 12 | CASSLDSHSNTF | TGTGCCAGCAGCCTCGACAGTCATAGCAACACCTTC
many | TRBJ2-3 | TRBV11-2 | - | 17 | CASSLNPRASHTDTQYF | TGTGCCAGCAGTCTAAACCCCCGGGCCTCTCACACAGATACGCAGTATTTT
- | TRBJ1-6 | TRBV7-2 | - | 13 | CASSLEPNSPLHF | TGTGCCAGCAGCTTAGAGCCAAATTCACCCCTCCACTTT
few | TRBJ1-1 | TRBV6-2/TRBV6-3 | - | 13 | CASRRGEVTEAFF | TGTGCCAGCAGACGTGGGGAGGTGACTGAAGCTTTCTTT
few | TRBJ1-4 | TRBV7-2 | TRBD1 | 19 | CASSRRRGQGSSANEKLFF | TGTGCCAGCAGCCGACGGCGGGGACAGGGGTCGTCGGCTAATGAAAAACTGTTTTTT